The 14 T cell receptor beta chains presented below share a single source sample, sequenced in a study of TIL therapy for anti-PD-1-resistant metastatic lung cancer. Time point noted: pre-treatment sample, taken before nivolumab and TIL therapy. Sequencing used immunoSEQ v3. The table came from immunoSEQ multiplex PCR; TCRdb's copy has only in-frame clones and leaves some out. The repertoire holds tens of thousands of clones, with about two thirds as singletons. Sequencing was performed on blood, taken at baseline. These receptors were collected from a person between 25 and 79 years old with non-small cell lung cancer.

This clone was counted a few times. The chain carries TRBV27 and TRBJ2-7, with TRBD2 matching over 7 bases. Germline V gene sequence: CDR1 MNHEY, CDR2 SMNVEV (reference sequence). The CDR3 is 11 amino acids. V lost 5 bases, J lost 6 bases, and 1 base stayed unmatched. The CDR3, as DNA: TGTGCCAGCAGTCGCGGGGGCGAGCAGTACTTC. Translating it yields CASSRGGEQYF.

The chain couples TRBV5-6 to TRBJ1-1; 7 nucleotides match TRBD1. CDR1 SGHDT and CDR2 YYEEEE come from the germline V gene. J lost 0 bases, V lost 4 bases, and 3 bases had no gene match. The CDR3 extends over 14 amino acids. The CDR3 protein is CASSRQGLNTEAFF. The CDR3 nucleotides read TGTGCCAGCAGCCGACAGGGCCTGAACACTGAAGCTTTCTTT.

V gene TRBV6-5 combines with J gene TRBJ2-7; D gene uncertain. The CDR3 consists of 13 residues. V was shortened by 6 bases and J by 7 bases, with 16 bases between the two germline ends. Germline V gives CDR1 MNHEY, CDR2 SVGAGI. In nucleotides, the CDR3 is TGTGCCAGCAGAGGCAGTGGTGGGCGAGAGCAGTACTTC. Translating it yields CASRGSGGREQYF.

CDR3 in amino acids: CAWGGDWDTEAFF. CDR3 coding DNA: TGTGCCTGGGGAGGGGACTGGGACACTGAAGCTTTCTTT. The chain has TRBV30 and TRBJ1-1; D possibly corresponds to TRBD1 (5 bases). The germline V gene has CDR1 GTSNPN and CDR2 SVGIG (reference sequence). Trimming removed 5 bases from V and 3 bases from J, with 13 bases in between. This CDR3 spans 13 amino acids.

This clone was recorded many times. The chain employs TRBV25-1 and TRBJ1-4, with 8 positions matching TRBD1. V shed 0 bases, J shed 5 bases, and the junction held 8 bases outside the gene matches. The CDR3 has 17 amino acids. Germline V gene sequence: CDR1 MGHDK, CDR2 SYGVNS. Here the CDR3 reads CASSEYPDREGNEKLFF. The CDR3 DNA reads TGTGCCAGCAGTGAATACCCGGACAGGGAGGGAAATGAAAAACTGTTTTTT.

This sequence joins TRBV28 and TRBJ1-5, with D possibly matching TRBD1 (6 bases). Per the germline V gene, CDR1 is MDHEN and CDR2 is SYDVKM. This CDR3 contains 12 residues. V lost 8 bases, J lost 7 bases, and 12 bases lay in between. The CDR3 nucleotides are TGTGCCAGCCGGCGAGGGGGACAGCCCCAGCATTTT. Protein product: CASRRGGQPQHF.

This clone has just a few counts. The chain combines TRBV30 with TRBJ2-5; D is unclear. V shed 0 bases and J shed 3 bases, with 5 bases lying between them. The CDR3 is 12 residues long. Germline CDR1 is GTSNPN and CDR2 is SVGIG (reference sequence). The CDR3 bases are TGTGCCTGGAGTGTATTGGAAGAGACCCAGTACTTC. Protein sequence: CAWSVLEETQYF.

This clone came up a few times. J is TRBJ2-1 and V is TRBV6-6; 7 bases match TRBD2. The CDR3 sequence is 16 residues long. V lost 4 bases and J lost 4; bases outside the gene matches: 10. The germline V gene encodes CDR1 MNHNY and CDR2 SVGAGI (reference sequence). CDR3 DNA sequence: TGTGCCAGCAGTTCTTTGCTAGCGGAGGTATACAATGAGCAGTTCTTC. This codes for CASSSLLAEVYNEQFF.

V gene TRBV2 combines with J gene TRBJ2-2, with TRBD2 as a possible D gene (7 bases). CDR1 is SNHLY, CDR2 FYNNEI, per germline. The CDR3 has 12 residues. The CDR3 sequence: CATTGGAGELFF. The CDR3, as DNA: TGTGCTACAACGGGGGGCGCCGGGGAGCTGTTTTTT.

Here the CDR3 DNA reads TGCGCCAGCAGCCAATCGCTAGCGGGGGGCCTTTTAGGCACCGGGGAGCTGTTTTTT. It is translated as CASSQSLAGGLLGTGELFF. This rearrangement joins TRBV4-1 to TRBJ2-2, with TRBD2 identical over 11 bases. J lost 4 bases, V lost 2 bases, and 12 bases had no gene match. Germline V CDR1 and CDR2: MGHRA, YSYEKL. The CDR3 is 19 residues long.

This clone came up many times. This chain joins TRBV5-4 and TRBJ1-1; weak D call: TRBD1 (5 bases). Germline CDR1 is SGHNT and CDR2 is YYREEE (reference sequence). Trimming stripped 6 bases from V and 5 bases from J, with 20 bases between. CDR3 length: 15 residues. The CDR3 is CASTSEGSVTTEAFF. DNA of the CDR3: TGTGCCAGCACGTCAGAGGGGAGTGTTACGACTGAAGCTTTCTTT. The whole variable domain, remainder taken from reference TRBV5-4 and TRBJ1-1, is ETGVTQSPTHLIKTRGQQVTLRCSSQSGHNTVSWYQQALGQGPQFIFQYYREEENGRGNFPPRFSGLQFPNYSSELNVNALELDDSALYLCASTSEGSVTTEAFFGQGTRLTVV.

The rearrangement uses TRBV2 and TRBJ1-2; tentative D call: TRBD1 (5 bases). V gave up 3 bases and J gave up 4 bases, with 15 bases separating them. Looked up from germline, CDR1 is SNHLY and CDR2 is FYNNEI. CDR3 length equals 15 residues. CDR3 bases: TGTGCCAGCAGTGATCGTTCGGGCAGGGCCTATGGCTACACCTTC. Its protein product is CASSDRSGRAYGYTF.

This chain joins TRBV5-1 and TRBJ1-4, with D possibly being TRBD1 (5 bases). Germline V gives CDR1 SGHRS, CDR2 YFSETQ. V dropped 1 base and J dropped 8 bases, with 15 bases sitting between them. CDR3 length: 15 amino acids. The CDR3 loop reads CASSLSRPAGEKLFF. The CDR3 DNA reads TGCGCCAGCAGCTTGAGTAGGCCGGCAGGGGAAAAACTGTTTTTT.

This clone was seen a handful of times. Other DNA sequences in this sample translate to the same CDR3. The gene calls are TRBV5-1 and TRBJ2-7; TRBD1 matches at 7 bases. The CDR3 covers 13 residues. V trimming: 6 bases; J trimming: 0 bases; junction bases outside the gene matches: 3. The germline V gene encodes CDR1 SGHRS and CDR2 YFSETQ. The CDR3 DNA sequence: TGCGCCAGCAAGGCAGGGGGCTCCTACGAGCAGTACTTC. Residues: CASKAGGSYEQYF.